The 3 T cell receptor beta chains below all came from one sample that was sequenced in a study of blood T cell repertoires in COVID-19. Sequencing used immunoSEQ multiplex PCR; TCRdb keeps in-frame clones, though not all of them. Altogether 150,000 to 180,000 clones are present, about 80% being singletons, with the ten largest covering 9.5% to 13%. Material for sequencing was peripheral blood. Source of these receptors: a woman aged 60-70 years with COVID-19, enrolled during active disease.

The chain carries TRBV19 and TRBJ1-6, with unresolved D. This CDR3 is built from 14 residues. Germline loops: CDR1 LNHDA, CDR2 SQIVND (reference sequence). The V gene lost 9 bases and the J gene lost 0 bases, with 9 bases spanning the gap. The CDR3, as DNA: TGTGCCAGCCGACTATCCTCCTATAATTCACCCCTCCACTTT. The encoded protein is CASRLSSYNSPLHF.

The rearrangement links TRBV14 to TRBJ2-7; no clear D. Trimming cost V 1 base and J 2 bases, with 9 bases left between them. CDR3 length: 14 amino acids. Germline CDR1 reads SGHDN; CDR2 reads FVKESK. Written as DNA, the CDR3 is TGTGCCAGCAGCCAAGGTCCAGTTCCCTACGAGCAGTACTTC. Protein product: CASSQGPVPYEQYF.

The chain is built from TRBV5-8 and TRBJ1-5, with D possibly matching TRBD1 (6 bases). CDR1 is SGHTS and CDR2 is YDEGEE in the germline V gene. Trimming pared 1 base from V and 6 bases from J, leaving 17 bases between. CDR3 size: 16 residues. CDR3 nucleotides: TGTGCCAGCAGCTTGAAGGGACATTTGTATCCTCAGCCCCAGCATTTT. Its translation: CASSLKGHLYPQPQHF. The full variable domain, rest sourced from reference TRBV5-8 and TRBJ1-5, is EAGVTQSPTHLIKTRGQQATLRCSPISGHTSVYWYQQALGLGLQFLLWYDEGEERNRGNFPPRFSGRQFPNYSSELNVNALELEDSALYLCASSLKGHLYPQPQHFGDGTRLSIL.